This T cell receptor (beta chain) was identified in a study of blood T cell repertoires in COVID-19 (dated by TCRdb to 2020 to 2021). About the study as a whole: Samples from collaborators originated in the United States, Italy and Spain and spanned both the acute and convalescent phases of COVID-19. A freely available public database, intended as a resource for researchers studying the immune response to SARS-CoV-2, is where the repertoires were released. The samples were drawn from the first 160 participants of the ongoing ImmuneRACE study and from 1,254 subjects provided by 6 global collaborators. The sample metadata nearly always contained a de-identified subject ID, COVID-19 status, age in years and sex. Subjects who had been exposed to COVID-19, were actively infected with it, or had recovered from it provided the deeply sampled blood TCRbeta repertoires that made up the dataset. The prospective study material was composed of cDNA or gDNA derived from T cells, B-cell-depleted T cells, or PBMCs. HLA class I and class II types, where available, came from metadata supplied by the sample provider rather than from assay-based typing. Broad study findings and their caveats: How much clinical and demographic metadata was included differed by source and by participant, and the metadata was provided uncurated.

TCRbeta CDR3 regions were amplified from genomic DNA using the immunoSEQ Assay, a bias-controlled multiplex PCR. Under the source paper's analysis protocol: Within the assay, amplification of reference gene primers was used to estimate how many nucleated cells each sample contained. To quantify the absolute abundance of each unique TCRbeta CDR3 rearrangement, sequence reads were collapsed and filtered. Productive Simpson clonality was computed per sample as the square root of Simpson's diversity index over productive rearrangements. The table comes from immuneACCESS by way of TCRdb, which keeps in-frame sequences with V and J called. Part of the clones is missing from these tables; in studies checked, under half for an unresolved V gene and the rest for unknown reasons. The V and J calls and clone size come from that table; D and trimming were worked out from the DNA. This sample holds 53,000 or so clones; about 88% were observed only once. Around a sixth of the sample lies in the top ten.

The CDR3 covers 14 residues, taking in both the cysteine and the phenylalanine. Only CDR3 DNA is held: 42 bases, read in frame from base 1. Compared with germline, V lacks 5 bases and J lacks 8 bases; bases without a gene match: 7. CDR1 is given as SNHLY and CDR2 as FYNNEI, both from the germline V gene. Note on this clone: The target of this receptor is not known. It has no much larger one-base neighbor in the sample; base qualities were not kept.

The collaborating institutions used their own protocols to collect whole blood in K2EDTA tubes. For TCRbeta analysis, collaborators shipped samples in one of three forms: frozen whole blood, isolated PBMCs, or DNA extracted from either of those sample types. The chain employs TRBV2 and TRBJ2-1, with TRBD1 matching 9 junction bases. This clonotype was sampled from a man in his 70s with active COVID-19. The sequencing sample was made of peripheral blood. The encoded CDR3 is CASSNRGRYDEQFF. The sequenced DNA: TGTGCCAGCAGTAACAGGGGGCGGTACGATGAGCAGTTCTTC. Outside the CDR3, residues come from the reference TRBV2 and TRBJ2-1 proteins, so the full variable domain is: EPEVTQTPSHQVTQMGQEVILRCVPISNHLYFYWYRQILGQKVEFLVSFYNNEISEKSEIFDDQFSVERPDGSNFTLKIRSTKLEDSAMYFCASSNRGRYDEQFFGPGTRLTVL.